This T cell receptor beta chain was captured in a study of blood T cell repertoires in COVID-19. Study context: The United States, Italy and Spain supplied acute and convalescent COVID-19 samples. PBMCs, B-cell-depleted T cells, or T cells were the source of the cDNA or gDNA that made up the material.

V shed 4 bases and J 1 base; nucleotides not matched to a gene: 9. This CDR3 spans 19 amino acids. From germline, CDR1 is SGHRS and CDR2 YFSETQ. Study processing details: By means of reference gene primer amplification, nucleated cell counts were estimated. Data came from immunoSEQ multiplex PCR; TCRdb stores just in-frame clones and leaves some out. The V and J calls and the clone size are those of that table, but D and trimming were determined from the DNA. The data hold roughly 140,000 clones, with roughly 82% observed a single time. The chain combines TRBV5-1 with TRBJ2-3, with 16 nucleotides matching TRBD2. The sequenced material came from peripheral blood. This TCR came from a woman aged 45 to 65 with acute or convalescent COVID-19. CDR3 in amino acids: CASSDQIGTSGRGTDTQYF. The CDR3 DNA sequence: TGCGCCAGCAGCGACCAGATCGGGACTAGCGGGAGGGGCACAGATACGCAGTATTTT. The whole variable domain, remainder taken from reference TRBV5-1 and TRBJ2-3, is KAGVTQTPRYLIKTRGQQVTLSCSPISGHRSVSWYQQTPGQGLQFLFEYFSETQRNKGNFPGRFSGRQFSNSRSEMNVSTLELGDSALYLCASSDQIGTSGRGTDTQYFGPGTRLTVL.